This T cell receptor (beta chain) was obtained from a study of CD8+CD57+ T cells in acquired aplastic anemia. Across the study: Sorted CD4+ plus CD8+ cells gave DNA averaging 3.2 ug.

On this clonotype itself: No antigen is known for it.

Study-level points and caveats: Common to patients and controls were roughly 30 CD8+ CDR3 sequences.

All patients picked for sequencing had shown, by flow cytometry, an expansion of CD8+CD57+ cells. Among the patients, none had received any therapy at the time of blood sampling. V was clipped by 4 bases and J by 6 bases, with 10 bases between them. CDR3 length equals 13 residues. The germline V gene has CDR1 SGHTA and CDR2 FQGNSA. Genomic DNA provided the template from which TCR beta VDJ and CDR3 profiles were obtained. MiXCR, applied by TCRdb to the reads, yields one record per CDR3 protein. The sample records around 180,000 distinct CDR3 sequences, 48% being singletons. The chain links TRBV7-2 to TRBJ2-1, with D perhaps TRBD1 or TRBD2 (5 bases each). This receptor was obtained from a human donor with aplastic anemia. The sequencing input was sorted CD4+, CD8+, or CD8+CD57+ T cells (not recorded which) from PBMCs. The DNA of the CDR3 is TGTGCCAGCAGCTCGGGGCTCCTCAATGAGCAGTTCTTC. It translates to CASSSGLLNEQFF.